This TCR beta chain is drawn from a study of OX40 agonist ivuxolimab in advanced cancers. Worth noting for this clone: What it binds is unknown.

Here immunoSEQ multiplex PCR was the method, and the copy in TCRdb shows in-frame clones only, minus some. Here the sample spans some 75,000 clones, more than 75% being singletons. Overall study results and limits: On average, CD8+ T cells had more expanded clones than CD4+. Clonal expansion was among the lowest in partial responders at 0.1-3.0 mg/kg, especially CD8+. Dose levels from 0.1 to 3.0 mg/kg saw CD4+ and CD8+ blood T cells expand clonally by week 6.

The CDR3 runs to 14 residues. Unmatched junction bases numbered 5, after V lost 4 bases and J lost 4 bases. Germline V CDR1 and CDR2: SGHKS, YYEKEE (reference sequence). This sequence originates from an adult with an advanced solid tumor such as melanoma, head and neck, liver or kidney cancer. This rearrangement joins TRBV5-5 to TRBJ2-1; 7 bases map to TRBD2. The source material was CD4+ or CD8+ T cells sorted from blood, sampled in a trial of the OX40 agonist ivuxolimab. The CDR3 spells CASSSSSGYNEQFF. CDR3 DNA sequence: TGTGCCAGCAGCAGTTCTAGCGGTTACAATGAGCAGTTCTTC.